These 30 T cell receptor beta chains were sequenced from one sample in a study of blood T cell repertoires in COVID-19. Profiled with immunoSEQ multiplex PCR; TCRdb holds only in-frame clones, not every one. The sample carries 300,000 to 450,000 clones, about 89% recorded once. Sequences were obtained from PBMCs or T cells enriched from blood (not recorded which). These receptors originate from a man aged 35 to 55 in a cohort exposed to, infected with or recovered from COVID-19 (not recorded which).

V and J are TRBV27 and TRBJ2-7, with a possible D match to TRBD2 (6 bases). V was pared by 3 bases and J by 7 bases, with 19 bases between. The CDR3 contains 15 residues. Germline-derived CDR1 and CDR2 are MNHEY and SMNVEV (reference sequence). CDR3 coding DNA: TGTGCCAGCAGTTTCGGGACTCCTCTAGTCGGGGAGCAGTACTTC. It is translated as CASSFGTPLVGEQYF.

J is TRBJ2-1 and V is TRBV30; 11 positions agree with TRBD2. Per the germline V gene, CDR1 is GTSNPN and CDR2 is SVGIG (reference sequence). The CDR3 runs to 14 residues. With V trimmed by 2 bases and J by 9 bases, 6 bases remained unmatched. The CDR3 is CAWSIAGGFGEQFF. CDR3 bases: TGTGCCTGGAGTATAGCGGGAGGGTTTGGTGAGCAGTTCTTC.

The V and J genes are TRBV5-5 and TRBJ2-1, with 7 bases fitting TRBD1. The junction had 4 bases not matched to a gene; V was cut back by 2 bases and J by 5 bases. Germline CDR1 and CDR2: SGHKS and YYEKEE (reference sequence). This CDR3 is built from 14 residues. This chain's CDR3 is CASSFRDSNNEQFF. DNA of the CDR3: TGTGCCAGCAGCTTCCGGGACAGCAACAATGAGCAGTTCTTC. The variable domain in full, completed from reference TRBV5-5 and TRBJ2-1, reads DAGVTQSPTHLIKTRGQQVTLRCSPISGHKSVSWYQQVLGQGPQFIFQYYEKEERGRGNFPDRFSARQFPNYSSELNVNALLLGDSALYLCASSFRDSNNEQFFGPGTRLTVL.

V and J are TRBV7-2 and TRBJ2-3; 12 nucleotides agree with TRBD2. Trimming at V came to 5 bases and at J to 9 bases, leaving 15 bases not matched to a gene. There are 17 residues in the CDR3. The germline gives CDR1 SGHTA, CDR2 FQGNSA. DNA for the CDR3: TGTGCCAGCAGCCCCCGCCTAGCGGGAGGGTCGCCGATGACGCAGTATTTT. This translates into CASSPRLAGGSPMTQYF.

In this sample, this clone turned up a few times. V gene TRBV7-2 combines with J gene TRBJ2-1; 8 positions match TRBD1. The germline V gene encodes CDR1 SGHTA and CDR2 FQGNSA. This CDR3 has 13 amino acids. Germline trimming cut 4 bases from V and 7 bases from J; bases unmatched to any gene: 3. The CDR3 DNA sequence: TGTGCCAGCAGCTGGACAGGGTTGAATGAGCAGTTCTTC. Protein: CASSWTGLNEQFF.

The CDR3 reads CASSLAWPYEQYF. In DNA form, the CDR3 reads TGTGCCAGCAGCTTAGCGTGGCCCTACGAGCAGTACTTC. The chain couples TRBV7-2 to TRBJ2-7; no clear D. V dropped 0 bases and J dropped 2 bases, with 5 bases sitting between them. Germline V gives CDR1 SGHTA, CDR2 FQGNSA. The CDR3 contains 13 residues. The variable domain in full, with the rest retrieved from reference TRBV7-2 and TRBJ2-7, is GAGVSQSPSNKVTEKGKDVELRCDPISGHTALYWYRQSLGQGLEFLIYFQGNSAPDKSGLPSDRFSAERTGGSVSTLTIQRTQQEDSAVYLCASSLAWPYEQYFGPGTRLTVT.

This chain connects TRBV7-6 to TRBJ2-1; D gene uncertain. CDR3 length equals 12 residues. Germline CDR1 is SGHVS and CDR2 is FNYEAQ. The ends were cut back, 5 bases at V and 4 bases at J, with 6 bases in the middle. CDR3: CASSQKYNEQFF. The DNA for the CDR3 is TGTGCCAGCAGCCAGAAATACAATGAGCAGTTCTTC. The variable domain in full, completed from reference TRBV7-6 and TRBJ2-1, reads GAGVSQSPRYKVTKRGQDVALRCDPISGHVSLYWYRQALGQGPEFLTYFNYEAQQDKSGLPNDRFSAERPEGSISTLTIQRTEQRDSAMYRCASSQKYNEQFFGPGTRLTVL.

This clone was detected once. The V gene is TRBV7-2, the J gene TRBJ2-1; weak D call: TRBD2 (6 bases). The CDR3 loop spans 18 amino acids. Germline V gene data show CDR1 as SGHTA and CDR2 as FQGNSA. Trimming cost V 0 bases and J 0 bases, with 15 bases left between them. CDR3 residues: CASSLAGTSTSSYNEQFF. The CDR3 bases are TGTGCCAGCAGCTTAGCCGGGACTTCCACTAGCTCCTACAATGAGCAGTTCTTC.

The genes are TRBV20-1 and TRBJ2-5; 8 bases line up with TRBD2. Germline assignment: CDR1 DFQATT and CDR2 SNEGSKA (reference sequence). With 6 bases clipped from V and 4 bases from J, the junction kept 1 base outside the gene matches. The CDR3 covers 11 residues. The chain's CDR3 is CSALAGETQYF. CDR3 sequence (DNA): TGCAGTGCCCTAGCGGGAGAGACCCAGTACTTC.

This sequence joins TRBV5-8 and TRBJ2-7; D remains unclear. V gave up 4 bases and J gave up 3 bases, with 8 bases separating them. The CDR3 has 12 amino acids. Germline V lookup: CDR1 SGHTS, CDR2 YDEGEE. This chain's CDR3 is CASSQSLYEQYF. The CDR3 DNA reads as TGTGCCAGCAGCCAGTCCCTCTACGAGCAGTACTTC. The whole variable domain, filled in from reference TRBV5-8 and TRBJ2-7, reads EAGVTQSPTHLIKTRGQQATLRCSPISGHTSVYWYQQALGLGLQFLLWYDEGEERNRGNFPPRFSGRQFPNYSSELNVNALELEDSALYLCASSQSLYEQYFGPGTRLTVT.

The chain is built from TRBV27 and TRBJ2-3, with 11 bases lining up with TRBD2. The V gene's germline CDR1 is MNHEY and CDR2 SMNVEV (reference sequence). After removal of 5 bases from V and 4 bases from J, the junction contained 11 bases not matched to a gene. The CDR3 consists of 17 residues. CDR3 sequence: CASSPQLAGGGADTQYF. CDR3 sequence (DNA): TGTGCCAGCAGTCCGCAGCTAGCGGGAGGCGGGGCAGATACGCAGTATTTT.

The chain joins TRBV28 to TRBJ1-2; 9 bases match TRBD1. Trimming at V came to 5 bases and at J to 8 bases, leaving 6 bases not matched to a gene. Germline CDR1 is MDHEN and CDR2 is SYDVKM. There are 13 residues in the CDR3. CDR3: CASSLQGAGGYTF. In DNA form, the CDR3 reads TGTGCCAGCAGTCTACAGGGGGCGGGAGGCTACACCTTC.

The rearrangement uses TRBV3-1 (or the pseudogene TRBV3-2) and TRBJ1-2; D is undetermined. Trimming cost V 2 bases and J 6 bases, with 10 bases left between them. This CDR3 region has 13 residues. CDR1 is LGHDT, CDR2 YNNKEL, per germline (reference sequence). The CDR3 here is CASSQNGYNGYTF. DNA of the CDR3: TGTGCCAGCAGCCAAAATGGTTACAATGGCTACACCTTC.

V is TRBV2 and J is TRBJ2-3; 9 bases are shared with TRBD1. The junction had 4 bases not matched to a gene; V was cut back by 4 bases and J by 2 bases. The CDR3 covers 15 residues. Germline lookup yields CDR1 SNHLY and CDR2 FYNNEI. CDR3 nucleotides: TGTGCCAGCAGTGTGGACAGGGGACTCACAGATACGCAGTATTTT. Translating it yields CASSVDRGLTDTQYF.

The gene calls are TRBV6-6 and TRBJ1-4, with 9 bases fitting TRBD1. Germline CDR1 reads MNHNY; CDR2 reads SVGAGI (reference sequence). V dropped 6 bases and J dropped 6; count of bases not matched to a gene: 14. The CDR3 contains 17 residues. CDR3 protein: CASSRPPGQGSYEKLFF. The DNA for the CDR3 is TGTGCCAGCAGCCGACCCCCGGGACAGGGATCCTATGAAAAACTGTTTTTT.

The gene calls are TRBV19 and TRBJ2-7; 14 nucleotides match TRBD2. The germline V gene has CDR1 LNHDA and CDR2 SQIVND (reference sequence). With V trimmed by 5 bases and J by 2 bases, 5 bases remained unmatched. The CDR3 is made up of 16 amino acids. In nucleotides, the CDR3 is TGTGCCAGTAGTTTCCGACTAGCGGGAGGGCCCTACGAGCAGTACTTC. Translation: CASSFRLAGGPYEQYF.

The chain joins TRBV4-2 to TRBJ1-6, with 7 nucleotides matching TRBD1. Unmatched junction bases numbered 6, after V lost 6 bases and J lost 4 bases. The CDR3 is 15 residues long. From germline, CDR1 is LGHNA and CDR2 YNFKEQ. CDR3 bases: TGTGCCAGCAGTCCAGACAGGGCGTATAATTCACCCCTCCACTTT. It encodes CASSPDRAYNSPLHF.

This chain connects TRBV27 to TRBJ1-1; D is undetermined. The V gene lost 0 bases and the J gene lost 6 bases, with 8 bases spanning the gap. The CDR3 length is 13 residues. CDR1 is MNHEY and CDR2 is SMNVEV in the germline V gene (reference sequence). In DNA, the CDR3 is TGTGCCAGCAGTTTATCGACAATTTCTGAAGCTTTCTTT. This translates into CASSLSTISEAFF.

The rearrangement links TRBV5-6 to TRBJ1-2; 10 nucleotides agree with TRBD1. With 2 bases clipped from V and 6 bases from J, the junction kept 13 bases outside the gene matches. CDR1 and CDR2 from the germline V gene are SGHDT and YYEEEE. The CDR3 has 17 amino acids. In nucleotides, the CDR3 is TGTGCCAGCAGCTTCGACTTAGACAGGGGGCAGAGTGATGGCTACACCTTC. It translates to CASSFDLDRGQSDGYTF.

V and J are TRBV7-2 and TRBJ2-1; 10 positions match TRBD2. The CDR3 contains 16 residues. J gave up 6 bases and V 1 base, and 6 bases lay outside the gene matches. Germline CDR1 reads SGHTA; CDR2 reads FQGNSA. CDR3 nucleotides: TGTGCCAGCAGCTTAGTAGGTAGCGGGAGGAGCAATGAGCAGTTCTTC. This codes for CASSLVGSGRSNEQFF.

This clone was detected once. The V call is TRBV7-9, the J call TRBJ1-1; 9 nucleotides line up with TRBD1. Looked up from germline, CDR1 is SEHNR and CDR2 is FQNEAQ (reference sequence). After removal of 1 base from V and 4 bases from J, the junction contained 4 bases not matched to a gene. This CDR3 has 15 residues. This CDR3 is CASSLGTGDITEAFF. CDR3 coding DNA: TGTGCCAGCAGCTTAGGGACAGGGGACATCACTGAAGCTTTCTTT. Variable domain in full (rest from reference TRBV7-9 and TRBJ1-1): DTGVSQNPRHKITKRGQNVTFRCDPISEHNRLYWYRQTLGQGPEFLTYFQNEAQLEKSRLLSDRFSAERPKGSFSTLEIQRTEQGDSAMYLCASSLGTGDITEAFFGQGTRLTVV.

Turning to this clone: The sample holds other DNA sequences that translate to the same CDR3. J is TRBJ2-1 and V is TRBV10-1, with 7 bases identical to TRBD2. Germline CDR1 and CDR2: WNHNN and SYGVQD (reference sequence). The CDR3 runs to 12 residues. The trim removed 2 bases at V and 8 bases at J, leaving 0 bases unmatched. CDR3 sequence: CASSEREDEQFF. In DNA form, the CDR3 reads TGCGCCAGCAGTGAGCGGGAGGATGAGCAGTTCTTC.

This chain uses TRBV2 with TRBJ2-1; TRBD1 is a possible D gene (5 bases). This CDR3 is built from 13 residues. Per germline, CDR1 SNHLY and CDR2 FYNNEI. The V end lost 5 bases, the J end lost 5 bases, and 10 bases lay between the germline ends. The CDR3 is CASSSDNHNEQFF. The DNA of the CDR3 is TGTGCCAGCAGTTCGGACAACCACAATGAGCAGTTCTTC.

The CDR3, as DNA: TGCAGCGTTGAAGATTGGGGGACTATAACCTACAATGAGCAGTTCTTC. This codes for CSVEDWGTITYNEQFF. The genes are TRBV29-1 and TRBJ2-1; 7 bases align to TRBD2. Germline values: CDR1 SQVTM, CDR2 ANQGSEA. Trimming removed 0 bases from V and 2 bases from J; junction bases left unmatched: 7. The CDR3 contains 16 residues.

The chain uses TRBV2 and TRBJ2-7, with 7 positions matching TRBD1. Germline values: CDR1 SNHLY, CDR2 FYNNEI. Unmatched junction bases numbered 5, after V lost 2 bases and J lost 1 base. The CDR3 is 15 amino acids. The CDR3 reads CASSEQQGFSYEQYF. DNA of the CDR3: TGTGCCAGCAGTGAACAACAGGGGTTTTCCTACGAGCAGTACTTC.

The CDR3 is CAISESSGWYEQYF. As DNA, the CDR3 is TGTGCCATCAGTGAGTCGAGCGGTTGGTACGAGCAGTACTTC. The rearrangement joins TRBV10-3 to TRBJ2-7; TRBD2 is a possible D gene (5 bases). The CDR3 loop spans 14 amino acids. With 0 bases removed from V and 4 bases from J, the gap between germline ends came to 10 bases. Germline lookup yields CDR1 ENHRY and CDR2 SYGVKD.

The J gene is TRBJ1-2, the V gene TRBV6-5, with D unresolved. CDR1 MNHEY and CDR2 SVGAGI come from the germline V gene. The CDR3 totals 14 residues. V was clipped by 0 bases and J by 6 bases, with 11 bases between them. The chain's CDR3 is CASSYSPDTNGYTF. For the CDR3, the DNA is TGTGCCAGCAGTTACTCGCCAGACACAAATGGCTACACCTTC.

The chain is built from TRBV24-1 and TRBJ2-2, with 8 bases matching TRBD1. CDR1 and CDR2 (germline): KGHDR, SFDVKD. The J segment lost 7 bases and the V segment lost 9 bases, leaving 6 bases of the junction unmatched. This CDR3 has 13 amino acids. The CDR3 nucleotides are TGTGCCACCTCACAGGGGGGTATCGGGGAGCTGTTTTTT. This codes for CATSQGGIGELFF.

The chain couples TRBV2 to TRBJ1-4; 7 nucleotides line up with TRBD1. Per the germline V gene, CDR1 is SNHLY and CDR2 is FYNNEI. This CDR3 region has 17 residues. Trimming cost V 1 base and J 10 bases; bases outside gene matches: 15. The CDR3 region has the DNA TGTGCCAGCAGTGAAGAATCTGGGACAGCCGCTTGGGGAAAACTGTTTTTT. It codes for CASSEESGTAAWGKLFF.

This clone appeared a single time. This chain links TRBV7-9 with TRBJ1-2; 10 nucleotides match TRBD1. Trimming removed 0 bases from V and 2 bases from J; junction bases left unmatched: 6. The V gene's germline CDR1 is SEHNR and CDR2 FQNEAQ (reference sequence). The CDR3 covers 17 residues. The CDR3 reads CASSLAGTGEANYGYTF. As DNA, the CDR3 is TGTGCCAGCAGCTTAGCGGGGACAGGGGAGGCCAACTATGGCTACACCTTC. Together with reference TRBV7-9 and TRBJ1-2, the CDR3 gives the full variable domain: DTGVSQNPRHKITKRGQNVTFRCDPISEHNRLYWYRQTLGQGPEFLTYFQNEAQLEKSRLLSDRFSAERPKGSFSTLEIQRTEQGDSAMYLCASSLAGTGEANYGYTFGSGTRLTVV.